These 4 T cell receptor beta chains came from one sample sequenced in a study of cytomegalovirus exposure and HLA in healthy donors. PCR employed 60 Vbeta and 13 Jbeta primers. The assay was immunoSEQ multiplex PCR, and TCRdb's table has in-frame clones only and misses some. The table lists 60,000 to 90,000 clones, 70% of them singletons. The specimen sequenced was PBMCs. These receptors were taken from a woman in her 50s in good health and CMV-seropositive.

This chain uses TRBV6-6 with TRBJ2-1, with TRBD1 matching 10 bases. The germline V gene has CDR1 MNHNY and CDR2 SVGAGI (reference sequence). The CDR3 extends over 14 amino acids. V was pared by 7 bases and J by 5 bases, with 5 bases of the junction left unmatched. The CDR3 spells CASTRTGGDNEQFF. CDR3 bases: TGTGCCAGCACAAGGACAGGGGGGGACAATGAGCAGTTCTTC.

This clone was seen a few times. The chain carries TRBV10-3 and TRBJ2-5, with 10 bases matching TRBD2. The CDR3 has 13 amino acids. CDR1 ENHRY and CDR2 SYGVKD come from the germline V gene. The V gene end was trimmed by 10 bases and the J gene end by 6 bases; junction bases not matched to a gene: 8. CDR3: CATTSGMGKTQYF. CDR3 coding DNA: TGTGCCACAACTAGCGGGATGGGGAAGACCCAGTACTTC.

The chain has TRBV7-8 and TRBJ1-5; D perhaps matches TRBD1 (5 bases). This CDR3 is built from 14 residues. Looked up from germline, CDR1 is SGHVS and CDR2 is FQNEAQ. V lost 4 bases and J 7 bases, leaving 14 bases between the germline ends. CDR3 sequence (DNA): TGTGCCAGCAGCTGGGGCAGTCCAATCCAGCCCCAGCATTTT. Translation: CASSWGSPIQPQHF.

This clone is medium-sized. The chain links TRBV7-8 to TRBJ1-1, with D hard to call. Germline lookup yields CDR1 SGHVS and CDR2 FQNEAQ. V lost 4 bases to trimming and J lost 4 bases, with 16 bases between them. The CDR3 consists of 15 residues. The CDR3 sequence: CASSSAHEATTEAFF. CDR3 sequence (DNA): TGTGCCAGCAGCTCGGCTCACGAAGCGACCACTGAAGCTTTCTTT.